A selection of T cell receptor beta chains follows, all from one sample in a study of beta chain features in type 1 diabetes. Sequenced by immunoSEQ multiplex PCR; TCRdb stores in-frame clones only, minus some. The data contain 310,000 or so clones, approximately 8.2% of them singletons. Sequencing input: central memory CD4+ T cells from blood. These receptors all stem from a woman younger than 35 in good health. The CDR3 runs from the conserved cysteine through the conserved F or W. Fields, in order: clone size, V gene, J gene, D gene, CDR3 DNA, CDR3 protein. A D gene is named only where the DNA matches it firmly. Size is omitted from some rows. Given values are once, few, many or a class for expanded clones.

>-|TRBV19|TRBJ1-1|-
TGTGCCAGTAGAAACCCCCCGGGGACACTGAACACTGAAGCTTTCTTT
CASRNPPGTLNTEAFF
>-|TRBV11-1|TRBJ2-7|-
TGTGCCAGCACCGATGTGACGCAGGGGTCCTACGAGCAGTACTTC
CASTDVTQGSYEQYF
>few|TRBV28|TRBJ1-6|-
TGTGCCAGCGGAACCGGGACGGAGCTTCCCCTCCACTTT
CASGTGTELPLHF
>once|TRBV5-4|TRBJ2-2|-
TGTGCCAGCAGTAGACCTAGCACCGGGGAGCTGTTTTTT
CASSRPSTGELFF
>many|TRBV7-2|TRBJ2-5|-
TGTGCCAGCAGCCCATTGGGGGGGCGGGAGACCCAGTACTTC
CASSPLGGRETQYF
>few|TRBV4-3|TRBJ2-1|TRBD2
TGCGCCAGCAGCCGAGGGTGGGCTAGCGGGAGGAATGAGCAGTTCTTC
CASSRGWASGRNEQFF
>few|TRBV19|TRBJ2-7|TRBD1
TGTGCCAGTAGTATAGAGTCGCCAAGGACAGGGAGCTCCTACGAGCAGTACTTC
CASSIESPRTGSSYEQYF
>-|TRBV6-5|TRBJ1-5|-
TGTGCCAGCAGTTACTCGAGTCTTCAGCCCCAGCATTTT
CASSYSSLQPQHF
>-|TRBV5-1|TRBJ2-1|TRBD2
TGCGCCAGCCACGAAGGGTATATGACTAGCGGGAGAGGGAATGAGCAGTTCTTC
CASHEGYMTSGRGNEQFF
>many|TRBV23-1|TRBJ2-1|-
TGCGCCAGCAGACCCACCCCGAAAGTCTCCTACAATGAGCAGTTCTTC
CASRPTPKVSYNEQFF
>-|TRBV29-1|TRBJ1-2|-
TGCAGCGTTTCGGGACCGCGCGGCTATGGCTACACCTTC
CSVSGPRGYGYTF
>few|TRBV15|TRBJ1-6|-
TGTGCCACCAGCAGAGCACAGGGTGGGACCAGCTCCTATAATTCACCCCTCCACTTT
CATSRAQGGTSSYNSPLHF
>-|TRBV15|TRBJ1-2|-
TGTGCCACCAGCAGAGGACCCAACTATGGCTACACCTTC
CATSRGPNYGYTF
>few|TRBV11-2|TRBJ2-1|TRBD1
TGTGCCAGCAGCACGAGAGTAGGACAGGGAGACAATGAGCAGTTCTTC
CASSTRVGQGDNEQFF
>few|TRBV29-1|TRBJ1-1|TRBD1
TGCAGCGTTGAGGGAGACAGGGGCGTGAACACTGAAGCTTTCTTT
CSVEGDRGVNTEAFF
>-|TRBV6-1|TRBJ2-4|TRBD2
TGTGCCAGCAGGGTCCCTAGCGGGAAGCACATTCAGTACTTC
CASRVPSGKHIQYF
>once|TRBV6-5|TRBJ2-5|TRBD2
TGTGCCAGCAGTTGGGGGGGAGTAGAGACCCAGTACTTC
CASSWGGVETQYF